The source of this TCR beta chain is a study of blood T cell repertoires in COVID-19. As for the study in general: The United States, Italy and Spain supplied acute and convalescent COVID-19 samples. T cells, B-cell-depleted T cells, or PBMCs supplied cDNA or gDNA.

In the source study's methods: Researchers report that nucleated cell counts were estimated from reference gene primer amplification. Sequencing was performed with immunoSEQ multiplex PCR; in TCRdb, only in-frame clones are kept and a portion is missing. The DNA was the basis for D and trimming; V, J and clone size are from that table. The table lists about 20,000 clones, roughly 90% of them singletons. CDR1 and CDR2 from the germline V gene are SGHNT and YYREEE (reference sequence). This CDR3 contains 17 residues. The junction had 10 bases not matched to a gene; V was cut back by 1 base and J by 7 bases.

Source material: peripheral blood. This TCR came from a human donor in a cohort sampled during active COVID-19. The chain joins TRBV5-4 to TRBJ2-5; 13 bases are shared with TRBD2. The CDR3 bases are TGTGCCAGCAGCTTGCTTATACTAGCGGGGGGGAAGGCGACCCAGTACTTC. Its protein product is CASSLLILAGGKATQYF. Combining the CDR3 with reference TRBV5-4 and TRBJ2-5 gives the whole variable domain ETGVTQSPTHLIKTRGQQVTLRCSSQSGHNTVSWYQQALGQGPQFIFQYYREEENGRGNFPPRFSGLQFPNYSSELNVNALELDDSALYLCASSLLILAGGKATQYFGPGTRLLVL.